Each of the 3 T cell receptor beta chains below was sequenced from the same sample in a study of graft-versus-host responses after intestinal transplantation. These TCRs are of unknown antigen specificity. Profiled with immunoSEQ multiplex PCR; TCRdb holds only in-frame clones, not every one. This sample has 99,000 or so clones; about 90% occur once, and the top ten carry about 0.9%. The sample here was unstimulated CD4+ T cells sorted from spleen or lymph node cells, taken before intestinal transplant. The receptor set was obtained from a human donor who received an intestinal transplant.

This rearrangement joins TRBV11-2 to TRBJ1-5, with 9 nucleotides matching TRBD1. J lost 5 bases, V lost 8 bases, and 7 bases had no gene match. Germline loops: CDR1 SGHAT, CDR2 FQNNGV. The CDR3 is 14 residues long. This CDR3 reads CASPGQGNYQPQHF. The DNA for the CDR3 is TGTGCCAGCCCCGGACAGGGGAATTATCAGCCCCAGCATTTT.

V is TRBV5-1 and J is TRBJ1-2, with D uncertain. The germline V and J ends were trimmed by 1 base and 4 bases, with 8 bases remaining between them. Germline V gene sequence: CDR1 SGHRS, CDR2 YFSETQ. The length of the CDR3 is 13 residues. CDR3 region: CASSLSQSYGYTF. CDR3 sequence (DNA): TGCGCCAGCAGCTTGAGTCAGTCCTATGGCTACACCTTC.

The chain joins TRBV19 to TRBJ1-1; no definite D call. The CDR3 is 11 amino acids. Germline CDR1 and CDR2: LNHDA and SQIVND (reference sequence). V lost 6 bases and J 6 bases, leaving 8 bases between the germline ends. CDR3 protein: CASRIGAEAFF. The CDR3 DNA sequence: TGTGCCAGTAGGATTGGCGCTGAAGCTTTCTTT.